This T cell receptor beta chain was captured by sequencing in a study of prognosis after radiotherapy for stage I lung cancer. The V gene end was trimmed by 8 bases and the J gene end by 9 bases; junction bases not matched to a gene: 10. Germline CDR1 SNHLY, CDR2 FYNNEI. The CDR3 sequence is 13 residues long. Whole-study findings and limits: Unique TCR clone counts were lower following stereotactic body radiation therapy (median approximately 9,600 versus 7,200). In patients with versus without metastases, TRBV and TRBJ gene usage reportedly differed.

This clonotype was seen only a few times. The antigen is unknown. Amplification of TCR beta CDR3 from genomic DNA used two-round multiplex PCR. Amplification in first-round PCR relied on primers specific to each TRBV and TRBJ gene. TCRdb reanalysed the multiplex PCR reads using MiXCR and keeps one entry per CDR3 protein. The sample contains 20,000 to 25,000 distinct CDR3 sequences, 43% of which appear only once. The sequence was collected from a donor at least 50 years old with non-small cell lung cancer. The V and J genes are TRBV2 and TRBJ2-1, with 7 bases aligning to TRBD1. This sample comprised PBMCs, obtained before or after stereotactic body radiation therapy (not recorded which). The CDR3 here is CASSGTALGEQFF. Here the CDR3 DNA reads TGTGCCAGCTCCGGGACAGCCTTAGGTGAGCAGTTCTTC.